This entry is about one T cell receptor beta chain. The data originate from a study of blood T cell repertoires in COVID-19. As for the study in general: Samples of COVID-19 (acute and convalescent) were obtained from the United States, Italy and Spain. Nucleic acid was either cDNA or gDNA, and it came from T cells, B-cell-depleted T cells, or PBMCs.

With 2 bases removed from V and 5 bases from J, the gap between germline ends came to 12 bases. The CDR3 consists of 15 residues. Germline assignment: CDR1 SNHLY and CDR2 FYNNEI. The authors' processing: By means of reference gene primer amplification, nucleated cell counts were estimated. The protocol was immunoSEQ multiplex PCR, while the TCRdb copy is restricted to in-frame clones and leaves out a portion. V and J calls and clone size are those listed in that table; D and trimming were worked out from the DNA. This repertoire shows nearly 110,000 clones, about 64% found once; its top ten account for around 0.92%.

The receptor was isolated from a human donor with acute or convalescent COVID-19. The donor label of this sample is uncertain. The specimen sequenced was peripheral blood. The genes are TRBV2 and TRBJ2-2, with D possibly being TRBD2 (5 bases). CDR3 bases: TGTGCCAGCAGTGAATCCAGCGGTCGTACCGGGGAGCTGTTTTTT. Its translation is CASSESSGRTGELFF.